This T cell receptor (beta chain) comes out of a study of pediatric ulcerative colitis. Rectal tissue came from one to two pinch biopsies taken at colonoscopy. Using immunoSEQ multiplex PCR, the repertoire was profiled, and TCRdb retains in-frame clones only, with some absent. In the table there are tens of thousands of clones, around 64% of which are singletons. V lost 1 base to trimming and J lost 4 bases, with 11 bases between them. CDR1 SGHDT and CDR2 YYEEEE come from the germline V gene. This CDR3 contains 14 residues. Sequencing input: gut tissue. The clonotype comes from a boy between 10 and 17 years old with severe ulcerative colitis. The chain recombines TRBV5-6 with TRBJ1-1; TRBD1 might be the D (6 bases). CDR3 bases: TGTGCCAGCAGCTTGACGGGAGGGGGCACTGAAGCTTTCTTT. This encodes CASSLTGGGTEAFF.